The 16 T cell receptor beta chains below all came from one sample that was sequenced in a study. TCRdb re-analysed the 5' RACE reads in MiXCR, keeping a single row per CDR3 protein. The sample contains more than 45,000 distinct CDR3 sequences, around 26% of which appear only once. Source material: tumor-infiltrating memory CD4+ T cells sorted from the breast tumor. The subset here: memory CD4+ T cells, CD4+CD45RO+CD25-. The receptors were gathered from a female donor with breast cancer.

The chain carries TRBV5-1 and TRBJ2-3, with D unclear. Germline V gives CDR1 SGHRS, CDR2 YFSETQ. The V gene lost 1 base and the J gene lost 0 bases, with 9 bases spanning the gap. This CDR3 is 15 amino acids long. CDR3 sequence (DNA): TGCGCCAGCAGCTTGCGGTCGGAGAGCACAGATACGCAGTATTTT. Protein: CASSLRSESTDTQYF.

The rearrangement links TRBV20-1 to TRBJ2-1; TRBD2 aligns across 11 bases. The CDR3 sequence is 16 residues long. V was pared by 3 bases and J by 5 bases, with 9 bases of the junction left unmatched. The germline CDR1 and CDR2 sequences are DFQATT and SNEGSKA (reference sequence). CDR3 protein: CSARNTGTSGNNEQFF. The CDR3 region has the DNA TGCAGTGCTAGGAACACCGGGACTAGCGGAAACAATGAGCAGTTCTTC.

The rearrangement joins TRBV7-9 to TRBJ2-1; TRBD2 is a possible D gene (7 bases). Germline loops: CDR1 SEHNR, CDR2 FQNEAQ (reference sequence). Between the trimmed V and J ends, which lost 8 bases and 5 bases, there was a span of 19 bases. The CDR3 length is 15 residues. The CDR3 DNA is TGTGCCAGCGGGTGGGGGGGCAAATTCAACAATGAGCAGTTCTTC. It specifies CASGWGGKFNNEQFF.

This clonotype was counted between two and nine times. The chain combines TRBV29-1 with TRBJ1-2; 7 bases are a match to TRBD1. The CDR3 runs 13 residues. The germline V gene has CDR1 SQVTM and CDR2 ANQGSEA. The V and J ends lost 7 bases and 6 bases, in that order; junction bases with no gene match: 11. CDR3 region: CSAAAGGVDGYTF. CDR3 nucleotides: TGCAGCGCCGCGGCAGGGGGAGTGGATGGCTACACCTTC.

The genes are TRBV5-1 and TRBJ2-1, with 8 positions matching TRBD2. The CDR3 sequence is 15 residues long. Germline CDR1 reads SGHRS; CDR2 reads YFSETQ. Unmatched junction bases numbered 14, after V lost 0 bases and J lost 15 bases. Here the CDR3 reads CASSLGGGPSGSTFF. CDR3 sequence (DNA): TGCGCCAGCAGCTTGGGGGGGGGCCCCAGCGGGAGTACGTTCTTC.

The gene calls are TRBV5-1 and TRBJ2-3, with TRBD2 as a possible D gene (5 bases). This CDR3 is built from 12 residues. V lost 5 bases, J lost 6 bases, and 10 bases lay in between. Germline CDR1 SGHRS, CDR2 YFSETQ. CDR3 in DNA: TGCGCCAGCAGTTTTAGCGTGGATACGCAGTATTTT. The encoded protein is CASSFSVDTQYF.

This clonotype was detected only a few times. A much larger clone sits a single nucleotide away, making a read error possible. DNA for the CDR3: TGCAGTAGCGGGATATACAATGAGCAGTTCTTC. Translating gives CSSGIYNEQFF. The rearrangement links TRBV20-1 to TRBJ2-1; 7 positions agree with TRBD2. The CDR3 runs 11 residues. V was pared by 8 bases and J by 4 bases, with 2 bases of the junction left unmatched. CDR1 and CDR2 (germline): DFQATT, SNEGSKA (reference sequence).

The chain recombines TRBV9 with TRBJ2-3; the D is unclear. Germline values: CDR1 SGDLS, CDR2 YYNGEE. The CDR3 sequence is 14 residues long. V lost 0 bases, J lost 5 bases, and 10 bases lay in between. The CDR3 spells CASSVDARLDTQYF. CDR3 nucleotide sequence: TGTGCCAGCAGCGTAGATGCTAGACTAGATACGCAGTATTTT.

CDR3 sequence reads: CASSRPRGTSMSYEQYF. Here the CDR3 DNA reads TGCGCCAGCAGCCGCCCACGCGGGACTAGCATGTCCTACGAGCAGTACTTC. This chain uses TRBV4-1 with TRBJ2-7; 9 nucleotides match TRBD2. The J segment lost 1 base and the V segment lost 4 bases, leaving 11 bases of the junction unmatched. The length of the CDR3 is 17 residues. Germline values: CDR1 MGHRA, CDR2 YSYEKL.

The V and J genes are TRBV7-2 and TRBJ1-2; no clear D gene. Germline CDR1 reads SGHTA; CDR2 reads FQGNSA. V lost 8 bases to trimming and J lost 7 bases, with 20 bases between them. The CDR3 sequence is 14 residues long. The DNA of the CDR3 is TGTGCCAGCGGCCCTCAAGGATCGGGGTCTGGCTACACCTTC. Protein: CASGPQGSGSGYTF.

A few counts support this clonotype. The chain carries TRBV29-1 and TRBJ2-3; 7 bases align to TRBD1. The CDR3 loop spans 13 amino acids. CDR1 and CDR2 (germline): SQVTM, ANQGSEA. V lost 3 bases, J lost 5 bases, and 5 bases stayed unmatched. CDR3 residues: CSVEKGAGDTQYF. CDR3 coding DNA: TGCAGCGTTGAGAAGGGGGCGGGAGATACGCAGTATTTT.

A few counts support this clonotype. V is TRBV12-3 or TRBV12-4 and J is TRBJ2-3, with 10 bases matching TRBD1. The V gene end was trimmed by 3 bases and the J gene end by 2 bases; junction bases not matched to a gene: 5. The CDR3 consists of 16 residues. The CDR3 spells CASSFGQGGPTDTQYF. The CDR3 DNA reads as TGTGCCAGCAGTTTTGGACAGGGGGGCCCCACAGATACGCAGTATTTT.

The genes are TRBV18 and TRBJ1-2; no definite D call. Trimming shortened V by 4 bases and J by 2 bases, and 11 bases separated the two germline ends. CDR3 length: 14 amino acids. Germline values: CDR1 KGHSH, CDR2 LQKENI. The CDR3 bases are TGTGCCAGCTCACTCTCCGTGATAAACTATGGCTACACCTTC. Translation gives CASSLSVINYGYTF.

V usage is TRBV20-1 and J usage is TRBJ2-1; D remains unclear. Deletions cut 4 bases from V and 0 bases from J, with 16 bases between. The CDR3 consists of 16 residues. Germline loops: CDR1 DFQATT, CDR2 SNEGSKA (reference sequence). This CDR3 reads CSATTHLQSSYNEQFF. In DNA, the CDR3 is TGCAGTGCTACTACGCACCTTCAGAGCTCCTACAATGAGCAGTTCTTC.

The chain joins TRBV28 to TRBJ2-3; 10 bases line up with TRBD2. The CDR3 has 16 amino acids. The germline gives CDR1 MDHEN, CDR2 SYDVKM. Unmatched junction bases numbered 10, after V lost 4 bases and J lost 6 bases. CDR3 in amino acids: CASSSILAGPSDTQYF. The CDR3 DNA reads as TGTGCCAGCAGTTCAATACTAGCGGGGCCATCCGATACGCAGTATTTT.

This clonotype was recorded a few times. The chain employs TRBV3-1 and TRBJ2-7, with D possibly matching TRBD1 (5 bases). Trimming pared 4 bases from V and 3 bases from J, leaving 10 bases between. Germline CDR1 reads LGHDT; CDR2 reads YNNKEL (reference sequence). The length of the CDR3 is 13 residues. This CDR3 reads CASSPRQLYEQYF. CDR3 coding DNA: TGTGCCAGCAGCCCACGACAGCTCTACGAGCAGTACTTC.